The following is a T cell receptor (beta chain) sequence with its context. These data belong to a study of T cell changes during pregnancy in multiple sclerosis. This CDR3 comprises 15 residues. The V gene's germline CDR1 is GTSNPN and CDR2 SVGIG (reference sequence). Trimming left V 5 bases short and J 0 bases short, with 14 bases between. Clones were sequenced by immunoSEQ multiplex PCR, and TCRdb holds only the in-frame ones, with some missing. The table records 20,000 to 25,000 clones, about 88% of them present only once. The chain combines TRBV30 with TRBJ2-1; D is possibly TRBD2 (6 bases). The sequence was obtained from a female donor with multiple sclerosis, enrolled in a pregnancy study. The specimen comprised CD8+ T cells from peripheral blood mononuclear cells, sampled after pregnancy. The CDR3 region has the DNA TGTGCCTGGGCCGCGGCGGGGTCCTCCTACAATGAGCAGTTCTTC. It yields the protein CAWAAAGSSYNEQFF.